These T cell receptor beta chains were read from a single sample in a study of blood T cell repertoires in COVID-19. Assay: immunoSEQ multiplex PCR; the TCRdb copy retains only in-frame clones and omits some. The sample holds over 100,000 clones, 80% to 90% seen once. Sequencing was performed on peripheral blood. These receptors all stem from a man in his forties or fifties with active or convalescent COVID-19. Each CDR3 is given with its conserved first and last residue. The order of the fields is clone size, V gene, D gene, J gene, CDR3 protein, CDR3 DNA. The D gene is left open where the match is weak. Expanded clones get a size class; other rows say once, few or many, or leave the size out.

>NA|TRBV6-5|NA|TRBJ2-2
CASSYSAGASPGELFF
TGTGCCAGCAGTTACTCGGCTGGGGCGAGTCCCGGGGAGCTGTTTTTT
>few|TRBV7-9|NA|TRBJ2-2
CASSPPTGELFF
TGTGCCAGCAGCCCCCCAACCGGGGAGCTGTTTTTT
>NA|TRBV7-2|TRBD1|TRBJ2-1
CASSSSGTGVGEQFF
TGTGCCAGCAGCTCTTCCGGGACAGGGGTAGGCGAGCAGTTCTTC
>NA|TRBV9|NA|TRBJ2-2
CASSQGSNTGELFF
TGTGCCAGCAGCCAGGGGAGTAACACCGGGGAGCTGTTTTTT
>NA|TRBV15|NA|TRBJ2-3
CATSLVGGLNTDTQYF
TGTGCCACCAGCTTGGTGGGGGGGCTGAACACAGATACGCAGTATTTT
>NA|TRBV19|NA|TRBJ2-7
CASSIVSGSYEQYF
TGTGCCAGTAGTATAGTTTCGGGCTCCTACGAGCAGTACTTC
>NA|TRBV11-3|NA|TRBJ2-1
CASSLDRGEQFF
TGTGCCAGCAGCTTAGATAGAGGAGAGCAGTTCTTC
>NA|TRBV11-1|NA|TRBJ2-7
CASSLALDTGYEQYF
TGTGCCAGCAGCTTAGCGCTGGACACGGGCTACGAGCAGTACTTC
>NA|TRBV6-5|NA|TRBJ1-3
CASSDSVSSGNTIYF
TGTGCCAGCAGTGACTCAGTGAGCTCTGGAAACACCATATATTTT
>few|TRBV5-5|TRBD1|TRBJ1-1
CASSSGQGNTEAFF
TGTGCCAGCAGCTCGGGACAGGGGAACACTGAAGCTTTCTTT
>NA|TRBV6-1|NA|TRBJ1-1
CASSEAQGFAEAFF
TGTGCCAGCAGTGAAGCCCAGGGGTTCGCTGAAGCTTTCTTT
>NA|TRBV18|NA|TRBJ2-4
CASSPPSVLGIQYF
TGTGCCAGCTCACCACCATCAGTCCTTGGCATTCAGTACTTC
>once|TRBV3-1/TRBV3-2|TRBD1|TRBJ1-5
CASSSGGSSNQPQHF
TGTGCCAGCAGCTCAGGGGGGTCCAGCAATCAGCCCCAGCATTTT